These 9 T cell receptor beta chains came from one sample sequenced in a study of T cell responses to AZD1222 COVID-19 vaccine. Sequencing used immunoSEQ multiplex PCR; TCRdb keeps in-frame clones, though not all of them. The sample shows around 120,000 clones, roughly 84% of them seen only once. Sequenced material: peripheral blood, taken on day 0 of AZD1222 vaccination. The source of these receptors is an adult in good health.

This clone appeared a few times. The chain couples TRBV19 to TRBJ2-7, with no clear D. The V gene lost 5 bases and the J gene lost 0 bases, with 11 bases spanning the gap. CDR3 size: 14 residues. In germline, CDR1 is LNHDA, CDR2 SQIVND (reference sequence). In DNA, the CDR3 is TGTGCCAGTAGTCCGCAGTCGAGCTCCTACGAGCAGTACTTC. The encoded protein is CASSPQSSSYEQYF.

The chain couples TRBV9 to TRBJ1-6; 7 nucleotides align to TRBD1. The CDR3 is made up of 14 amino acids. The germline gives CDR1 SGDLS, CDR2 YYNGEE. The ends lost 0 bases at V and 9 bases at J; junction bases unmatched: 3. The CDR3 nucleotides are TGTGCCAGCAGCGTAGAAGGGGGCAGTTCACCCCTCCACTTT. This sequence encodes CASSVEGGSSPLHF.

This clone came up once. The chain joins TRBV2 to TRBJ1-1, with D possibly matching TRBD1 (5 bases). Trimming left V 6 bases short and J 3 bases short, with 11 bases between. The germline V gene has CDR1 SNHLY and CDR2 FYNNEI. There are 13 residues in the CDR3. The CDR3 sequence is CASRGAGHTEAFF. In DNA, the CDR3 is TGTGCCAGCAGAGGGGCAGGCCACACTGAAGCTTTCTTT.

The gene calls are TRBV28 and TRBJ1-1; tentative D call: TRBD1 (6 bases). The CDR3 length is 14 residues. V lost 5 bases to trimming and J lost 8 bases, with 18 bases between them. Germline V gene sequence: CDR1 MDHEN, CDR2 SYDVKM. The CDR3: CASSPGALNGEAFF. CDR3 DNA: TGTGCCAGCAGTCCAGGGGCGCTGAATGGAGAAGCTTTCTTT.

Written as DNA, the CDR3 is TGTGCCAGCAGGAGAGACGGTGGAAAAACCTACGAGCAGTACTTC. Residues: CASRRDGGKTYEQYF. This chain uses TRBV2 with TRBJ2-7; D remains unclear. CDR3 length equals 15 residues. V was cut by 6 bases and J by 2 bases, with 17 bases left in between. Germline values: CDR1 SNHLY, CDR2 FYNNEI.

The rearrangement links TRBV9 to TRBJ2-1; TRBD1 might be the D (6 bases). The CDR3 runs to 13 residues. Germline V lookup: CDR1 SGDLS, CDR2 YYNGEE. Between the trimmed V and J ends, which lost 2 bases and 5 bases, there was a span of 8 bases. Here the CDR3 DNA reads TGTGCCAGCAGCGTGAGGACAGACAATGAGCAGTTCTTC. The encoded protein is CASSVRTDNEQFF.

The CDR3 protein is CASSDRGQSYEQYF. The CDR3, as DNA: TGTGCCAGCAGTGACAGGGGCCAATCCTACGAGCAGTACTTC. The rearrangement joins TRBV5-4 to TRBJ2-7, with 8 bases lining up with TRBD1. The CDR3 length is 14 residues. The junction had 5 bases not matched to a gene; V was cut back by 5 bases and J by 1 base. Germline values: CDR1 SGHNT, CDR2 YYREEE (reference sequence).

The rearrangement uses TRBV30 and TRBJ2-7, with D perhaps TRBD2 (6 bases). V lost 0 bases and J lost 0, with 9 bases in between. Germline V gives CDR1 GTSNPN, CDR2 SVGIG (reference sequence). This CDR3 contains 14 residues. Here the CDR3 reads CAWSVRRGSYEQYF. The CDR3 coding sequence is TGTGCCTGGAGTGTGCGGAGGGGCTCCTACGAGCAGTACTTC.

The V and J genes are TRBV10-3 and TRBJ2-2, with D maybe TRBD2 (7 bases). Trimming left V 2 bases short and J 0 bases short, with 10 bases between. CDR3 length equals 16 residues. Per germline, CDR1 ENHRY and CDR2 SYGVKD. The CDR3 loop reads CAISEGGAPNTGELFF. The CDR3 DNA reads TGTGCCATCAGTGAGGGGGGGGCCCCGAACACCGGGGAGCTGTTTTTT.